Listed below are T cell receptor beta chains from one sample, sequenced in a study of T-cell reconstitution after alpha-beta-depleted transplantation in children. TCRdb processed the PCR reads anew with MiXCR; each CDR3 protein has one entry. The data hold around 300,000 distinct CDR3 sequences, with around 10% observed a single time. The sample consisted of peripheral blood, taken 180 days after TCRalphabeta/CD19-depleted stem cell transplant. The source is a male patient aged 2-10 years who had a stem cell transplant for chronic granulomatous disease, so the T cells may come from the graft donor. Each CDR3 is given without its conserved first and last residue.

v_gene: TRBV6-5; CDR3aa: ASSYSGWGSGRYEQY
v_gene: TRBV7-7; CDR3aa: ASSLDRENEQY
v_gene: TRBV18; CDR3aa: ASSPGQGINYGYT
v_gene: TRBV20-1; CDR3aa: SARDRSDLTEAF
v_gene: TRBV3-1; CDR3aa: ASSGLGGGKSPLH
v_gene: TRBV5-4; CDR3aa: ASSFQGNEQF
v_gene: TRBV12-3/TRBV12-4; CDR3aa: ASSLNPGGEQY
v_gene: TRBV18; CDR3aa: ASSPLAGGTGTKNIQY
v_gene: TRBV12-3/TRBV12-4; CDR3aa: ASSFGTGPNEKLF
v_gene: TRBV12-3/TRBV12-4; CDR3aa: ASSLGGGERSPLH
v_gene: TRBV28; CDR3aa: ASSSGAYNEQF
v_gene: TRBV6-4; CDR3aa: ASSPDFQETQY
v_gene: TRBV4-3; CDR3aa: ASSQGPPATDISPLH
v_gene: TRBV6-1; CDR3aa: ASSEAGTSGSNEQF
v_gene: TRBV11-2; CDR3aa: ASSLTPWGAGNGYT
v_gene: TRBV20-1; CDR3aa: SASGSPDQETQY
v_gene: TRBV7-2; CDR3aa: ASSLGQGRMGTQY
v_gene: TRBV20-1; CDR3aa: SAYSGQVYNEQF
v_gene: TRBV7-3; CDR3aa: ASSFHGDSYNEQF
v_gene: TRBV5-1; CDR3aa: ASSFSQVSSYEQY
v_gene: TRBV28; CDR3aa: ASSLFVNTGELF
v_gene: TRBV20-1; CDR3aa: SAPPRDRPAEKLF
v_gene: TRBV13; CDR3aa: ASSDGPGLAGGGSPPDTQY
v_gene: TRBV4-1; CDR3aa: ASSHNSEQY
v_gene: TRBV5-1; CDR3aa: ASSLTSGSNTGELF
v_gene: TRBV7-8; CDR3aa: ASSPPGGFGYEQY
v_gene: TRBV5-6; CDR3aa: ASSMGPLEHVLT
v_gene: TRBV12-3/TRBV12-4; CDR3aa: ASRPTPTVTDTQY
v_gene: TRBV5-1; CDR3aa: ASSLREGRVEQF
v_gene: TRBV7-2; CDR3aa: ASSWTASYNEQF
v_gene: TRBV9; CDR3aa: ASSARGGDYNEQF
v_gene: TRBV27; CDR3aa: ASSSRFRPGLAHNEQF
v_gene: TRBV12-3/TRBV12-4; CDR3aa: ASSLVVMAEAF
v_gene: TRBV12-3/TRBV12-4; CDR3aa: ASSFFSETQY
v_gene: TRBV5-1; CDR3aa: ASNGDRGPTGELF
v_gene: TRBV20-1; CDR3aa: SGRRDTKYQETQY
v_gene: TRBV4-1; CDR3aa: ASSQFVGGASYNSPLH
v_gene: TRBV7-9; CDR3aa: ASSLMGLGTNNEQF
v_gene: TRBV6-2/TRBV6-3; CDR3aa: ASSPLRYGYT
v_gene: TRBV20-1; CDR3aa: SARVSDNEQF
v_gene: TRBV10-3; CDR3aa: AISESGADEAF
v_gene: TRBV6-1; CDR3aa: ASSEAAGSNQPQH
v_gene: TRBV28; CDR3aa: ASSSPLGTSGAYEQY
v_gene: TRBV20-1; CDR3aa: SARFRNEQF
v_gene: TRBV6-2/TRBV6-3; CDR3aa: ASSYSNRVTEAF
v_gene: TRBV12-3/TRBV12-4; CDR3aa: ASSSSGTQY
v_gene: TRBV20-1; CDR3aa: SASRPRWGIGQETQY
v_gene: TRBV2; CDR3aa: ASSEWASSYEQY
v_gene: TRBV7-9; CDR3aa: ASSSSDRGVADTQY
v_gene: TRBV12-3/TRBV12-4; CDR3aa: ASSLRGGSEQF
v_gene: TRBV5-6; CDR3aa: ASSLLRPGTDTQY
v_gene: TRBV12-3/TRBV12-4; CDR3aa: ASSFQATGPNEQF
v_gene: TRBV20-1; CDR3aa: SARRFLAGVYNEQF
v_gene: TRBV30; CDR3aa: AWTGGRIAGGPGNEQF
v_gene: TRBV7-6; CDR3aa: ASSGLAGAQGTQY